The table lists the clone carrying this T cell receptor (beta chain) with many counts. Its antigen remains unidentified. The read finishes 3 residues shy of the CDR3 end, and the germline J gene is used to complete it. Data came from immunoSEQ multiplex PCR; TCRdb stores just in-frame clones and leaves some out. Found here are roughly 38,000 clones, no singletons; the ten largest cover roughly 2.9%. The CDR3 spans 14 residues. Trimming pared 5 bases from V and 3 bases from J, leaving 13 bases between. This sample is part of a study of T cell clonality in common variable immunodeficiency. Study-wide points: CVID subjects showed higher TCRbeta clonality than healthy controls.

V and J are TRBV12-3 or TRBV12-4 and TRBJ1-1, with D perhaps matching TRBD1 (5 bases). The source is a person aged 18 to 75 in good health. The sequenced material came from peripheral blood mononuclear cells. CDR3 loop: CASSLTGTDTEAFF. The CDR3 bases that were read are TGTGCCAGCAGTCTGACCGGGACTGACACTGAA.